This record looks at one T cell receptor (beta chain) sequence and its context. This CDR3 comprises 14 residues. V was clipped by 6 bases and J by 14 bases, with 25 bases between them. Germline V gives CDR1 KGHSH, CDR2 LQKENI. Produced via immunoSEQ multiplex PCR; TCRdb's table is partial and in-frame only. This sample yields about 120,000 clones, of which just under 85% are seen a single time; less than 9% belongs to the top ten. The data are from a study of blood T cell repertoires in COVID-19. The chain couples TRBV18 to TRBJ1-2, with D perhaps TRBD1 (6 bases). This sequence originates from a man in his 70s with active or convalescent COVID-19. Material for sequencing was peripheral blood. The CDR3 loop is CASSLNWARGGQTF. The CDR3 DNA sequence: TGTGCCAGCTCGCTCAATTGGGCCAGGGGTGGCCAGACCTTC.